Following are 14 T cell receptor beta chains from one sample sequenced in a study of CD8 T cells in Susac syndrome. With random hexamers, reverse transcription was performed on about 0.5 to 1 ug of RNA. MiXCR was run by TCRdb on the immunoSEQ multiplex PCR reads, yielding one entry per CDR3 protein. The sample holds under 200,000 distinct CDR3 sequences, more than 85% seen once. Sample: CD8+ T cells from PBMCs. Source of these receptors: a human donor with Susac syndrome.

This chain links TRBV2 with TRBJ1-1; D is unresolved. Germline V gives CDR1 SNHLY, CDR2 FYNNEI. V was pared by 3 bases and J by 6 bases, with 8 bases between. The CDR3 is 12 residues long. CDR3: CASSDLGPEAFF. The CDR3 DNA reads TGTGCCAGCAGTGATCTTGGTCCTGAAGCTTTCTTT. Variable domain in full (rest from reference TRBV2 and TRBJ1-1): EPEVTQTPSHQVTQMGQEVILRCVPISNHLYFYWYRQILGQKVEFLVSFYNNEISEKSEIFDDQFSVERPDGSNFTLKIRSTKLEDSAMYFCASSDLGPEAFFGQGTRLTVV.

The chain recombines TRBV28 with TRBJ2-1, with D perhaps TRBD2 (6 bases). This CDR3 is built from 17 residues. V gave up 4 bases and J gave up 0 bases, with 16 bases separating them. CDR1 MDHEN and CDR2 SYDVKM come from the germline V gene. CDR3 residues: CASSSPSAGSSYNEQFF. In DNA, the CDR3 is TGTGCCAGCAGTTCACCATCTGCGGGGAGCTCCTACAATGAGCAGTTCTTC.

The chain employs TRBV4-2 and TRBJ2-7; 9 bases fit TRBD2. Trimming at V came to 0 bases and at J to 3 bases, leaving 9 bases not matched to a gene. The CDR3 loop spans 17 amino acids. Per the germline V gene, CDR1 is LGHNA and CDR2 is YNFKEQ. The CDR3 nucleotides read TGTGCCAGCAGCCAAGATCAATCGCGGGAGGGCCGCTACGAGCAGTACTTC. Its translation is CASSQDQSREGRYEQYF.

This rearrangement joins TRBV19 to TRBJ2-3; D possibly corresponds to TRBD2 (6 bases). CDR1 and CDR2 (germline): LNHDA, SQIVND (reference sequence). The CDR3 has 14 amino acids. The V end was cut by 7 bases, the J end by 6 bases, with 17 bases between. This chain's CDR3 is CASMEGMLGDTQYF. DNA for the CDR3: TGTGCCAGTATGGAGGGGATGTTGGGGGATACGCAGTATTTT.

This chain joins TRBV12-3 or TRBV12-4 and TRBJ1-4; no definite D call. The CDR3 contains 12 residues. With 1 base removed from V and 7 bases from J, the gap between germline ends came to 4 bases. CDR3 nucleotide sequence: TGTGCCAGCAGTTTAGGATTTGAAAAACTGTTTTTT. Encoded protein: CASSLGFEKLFF.

This clonotype appeared a few times. The chain combines TRBV6-5 with TRBJ2-1; TRBD2 aligns across 10 bases. Germline CDR1 reads MNHEY; CDR2 reads SVGAGI. The CDR3 extends over 15 amino acids. After removal of 5 bases from V and 6 bases from J, the junction contained 7 bases not matched to a gene. The DNA of the CDR3 is TGTGCCAGCAGTCTCCCAGGGACTAGCGTCAATGAGCAGTTCTTC. Encoded protein: CASSLPGTSVNEQFF.

Written as DNA, the CDR3 is TGTGCCTGTCTCGTCCGGGACCCTAATGAAAAACTGTTTTTT. This translates into CACLVRDPNEKLFF. The rearrangement uses TRBV30 and TRBJ1-4; a weak D match, TRBD1 (5 bases). CDR3 length: 14 amino acids. Germline V gene sequence: CDR1 GTSNPN, CDR2 SVGIG (reference sequence). Trimming removed 6 bases from V and 3 bases from J, with 14 bases in between.

The chain couples TRBV9 to TRBJ2-3; TRBD2 aligns across 9 bases. V lost 2 bases, J lost 0 bases, and 7 bases stayed unmatched. The CDR3 length is 17 residues. CDR1 is SGDLS and CDR2 is YYNGEE in the germline V gene. CDR3 nucleotide sequence: TGTGCCAGCAGCGTTAGCGGGGGCGTCCTTAGCACAGATACGCAGTATTTT. Translating it yields CASSVSGGVLSTDTQYF.

The chain is built from TRBV30 and TRBJ1-1; D remains unclear. V was pared by 0 bases and J by 4 bases, with 6 bases between. The CDR3 runs 12 residues. CDR1 and CDR2 (germline): GTSNPN, SVGIG (reference sequence). The CDR3 DNA follows: TGTGCCTGGAGTGTTGACGGCACTGAAGCTTTCTTT. Protein product: CAWSVDGTEAFF.

The V call is TRBV18, the J call TRBJ2-2; possibly TRBD1 for D (6 bases). This CDR3 comprises 13 residues. Germline V gene sequence: CDR1 KGHSH, CDR2 LQKENI. V lost 3 bases and J 5 bases, leaving 7 bases between the germline ends. CDR3 loop: CASSPTGTGELFF. Here the CDR3 DNA reads TGTGCCAGCTCACCTACAGGGACCGGGGAGCTGTTTTTT.

The J gene is TRBJ2-3, the V gene TRBV19; D not certain. From germline, CDR1 is LNHDA and CDR2 SQIVND (reference sequence). The V gene lost 3 bases and the J gene lost 2 bases, with 9 bases spanning the gap. The CDR3 length is 14 residues. The CDR3 sequence: CASSIKQITDTQYF. CDR3 coding DNA: TGTGCCAGTAGTATCAAACAGATCACAGATACGCAGTATTTT.

The J gene is TRBJ2-7, the V gene TRBV23-1; 7 bases fit TRBD1. TRBV23-1 is noted as an ORF with a role that remains uncertain. The CDR3 covers 14 residues. Trimming took 11 bases from V and 3 from J; bases not matched to a gene: 13. CDR3 sequence reads: CAVPPRTGDYEQYF. For the CDR3, the DNA is TGCGCCGTTCCCCCCCGGACAGGAGACTACGAGCAGTACTTC.

This clonotype was found once. The J gene is TRBJ2-7, the V gene TRBV14; D may be TRBD1 (6 bases). The V gene lost 0 bases and the J gene lost 4 bases, with 13 bases spanning the gap. The CDR3 spans 15 residues. Germline lookup yields CDR1 SGHDN and CDR2 FVKESK. The CDR3 sequence is CASSQEQDRYYEQYF. The CDR3 region has the DNA TGTGCCAGCAGCCAAGAACAGGACAGATATTACGAGCAGTACTTC.

The chain joins TRBV27 to TRBJ2-5, with 8 bases fitting TRBD2. Germline V gene lookup returns CDR1 MNHEY and CDR2 SMNVEV (reference sequence). This CDR3 contains 14 residues. V gave up 5 bases and J gave up 4 bases; unmatched junction bases: 6. CDR3 region: CASSRGLDGETQYF. CDR3 sequence (DNA): TGTGCCAGCAGTCGGGGACTAGATGGAGAGACCCAGTACTTC.